This is a list of T cell receptor beta chains from one sample in a study of T cells in Graves' hyperthyroidism and ophthalmopathy. MiXCR was run by TCRdb on the multiplex PCR reads, yielding one entry per CDR3 protein. The table records 550,000 to 850,000 distinct CDR3 sequences, around 20% of them present only once. Sequencing input: blood. Receptor source: a woman aged 50 to 60 with Graves' hyperthyroidism that later progressed to Graves' ophthalmopathy. The CDR3 runs from the conserved cysteine through the conserved F or W. The order of the fields is J gene, D gene, V gene, clone size, CDR3 length, CDR3 DNA, CDR3 protein. D genes are given only for firm matches. Size is stated for part of the rows, as once, few or many counts, or as a class when the clone is expanded.

TRBJ1-1 | . | TRBV14 | . | 17 | TGTGCCAGCAGCCAAGATGGGTCAGGGACACAAAACACTGAAGCTTTCTTT | CASSQDGSGTQNTEAFF
TRBJ1-2 | . | TRBV27 | many | 14 | TGTGCCAGCAGTAAGGACAGTCATAACTATGGCTACACCTTC | CASSKDSHNYGYTF
TRBJ1-1 | TRBD1 | TRBV5-6 | . | 17 | TGTGCCAGCAGCTGGTCCTTTGGACAGGGGGGTAACACTGAAGCTTTCTTT | CASSWSFGQGGNTEAFF
TRBJ2-5 | TRBD2 | TRBV7-9 | few | 16 | TGTGCCAGCAGCTTCTCTCAAGCGGGGGGGCTAGAGACCCAGTACTTC | CASSFSQAGGLETQYF
TRBJ2-5 | TRBD1 | TRBV15 | few | 14 | TGTGCCACCAGCGGCTACAGGGGTCAAGAGACCCAGTACTTC | CATSGYRGQETQYF
TRBJ1-2 | . | TRBV14 | . | 15 | TGTGCCAGCAGCCAAGATACGGGGGGCTGGTATGGCTACACCTTC | CASSQDTGGWYGYTF
TRBJ1-2 | TRBD1 | TRBV2 | many | 13 | TGTGCCAGCAACGGACAGGGGGACGGTGGCTACACCTTC | CASNGQGDGGYTF
TRBJ2-2 | . | TRBV10-3 | . | 13 | TGTGCCATCCTAACACCCGGGGCCGGGGAGCTGTTTTTT | CAILTPGAGELFF
TRBJ2-1 | . | TRBV28 | many | 14 | TGTGCCAGCAGTGCCCGAGGCGCCTACAATGAGCAGTTCTTC | CASSARGAYNEQFF
TRBJ2-1 | . | TRBV6-2/TRBV6-3 | many | 17 | TGTGCCAGCACCTATGCCCCGGGGGACCACTCCTACAATGAGCAGTTCTTC | CASTYAPGDHSYNEQFF
TRBJ1-2 | TRBD1 | TRBV6-5 | . | 16 | TGTGCCAGCAGTTACGCGGGACAGGAAAAGAACTATGGCTACACCTTC | CASSYAGQEKNYGYTF
TRBJ1-1 | TRBD1 | TRBV3-1 | many | 13 | TGTGCCAGTGAGGGGACAGGGTCGTTTGAAGCTTTCTTT | CASEGTGSFEAFF
TRBJ2-7 | . | TRBV2 | many | 15 | TGTGCCAGCAGTGAAGGGCCAGCGCTGACCTACGAGCAGTACTTC | CASSEGPALTYEQYF
TRBJ1-1 | . | TRBV6-2/TRBV6-3 | many | 13 | TGTGCCAGCAGTTATCTTATGAACACTGAAGCTTTCTTT | CASSYLMNTEAFF
TRBJ1-6 | . | TRBV7-6 | many | 13 | TGTGCCAGCAGCTTAGTTGAGGATTCACCCCTCCACTTT | CASSLVEDSPLHF
TRBJ2-1 | . | TRBV5-1 | many | 14 | TGCGCCAGCAGTTCGAGGGGCTCCTACAATGAGCAGTTCTTC | CASSSRGSYNEQFF
TRBJ2-3 | . | TRBV6-2/TRBV6-3 | . | 15 | TGTGCCAGCGATACTTCCGACAGAGGTGCAGGTACGCAGTATTTT | CASDTSDRGAGTQYF
TRBJ1-4 | TRBD1 | TRBV5-1 | many | 16 | TGCGCCAGCAGCTTGGGGGGGGACAGTGGACGTGAAAAACTGTTTTTT | CASSLGGDSGREKLFF
TRBJ1-3 | . | TRBV6-5 | few | 15 | TGTGCCAGCAGTTACGACTTAAGCTCTGGAAACACCATATATTTT | CASSYDLSSGNTIYF
TRBJ1-2 | . | TRBV20-1 | many | 14 | TGCAGTGCTAGAGGGGCCTCAGGGTCCTGGGGTTACACCTTC | CSARGASGSWGYTF
TRBJ2-7 | TRBD1 | TRBV3-1 | many | 13 | TGTGCCAGCAGCCGGGACAGCTCCTACGAGCAGTACTTC | CASSRDSSYEQYF
TRBJ1-1 | TRBD1 | TRBV11-2 | few | 16 | TGTGCCAGCAGCCACCTCCAGGGGGCCTTGGGAACTGAAGCTTTCTTT | CASSHLQGALGTEAFF
TRBJ1-1 | TRBD1 | TRBV27 | many | 14 | TGTGCCAGCAGTTCGGGACAGGGCCCCCCTGAAGCTTTCTTT | CASSSGQGPPEAFF
TRBJ1-1 | TRBD1 | TRBV11-2 | . | 15 | TGTGCCAGCAGCTTAGAGGGGCGGACAGGGGGGGAAGCTTTCTTT | CASSLEGRTGGEAFF
TRBJ1-2 | . | TRBV12-3/TRBV12-4 | . | 15 | TGTGCCAGCAGTCCGGGATACCTCGATCACTATGGCTACACCTTC | CASSPGYLDHYGYTF
TRBJ1-4 | . | TRBV20-1 | many | 12 | TGCAGTGCTAGGACAGGCCTCGAAAAACTGTTTTTT | CSARTGLEKLFF
TRBJ2-6 | . | TRBV11-2 | few | 16 | TGTGCCAGCAGCCTTAGAGGGGGTCCTGGGGCCAACGTCCTGACTTTC | CASSLRGGPGANVLTF
TRBJ2-1 | . | TRBV4-1 | few | 14 | TGCGCCAGCAGCCAAGATGCAGGAGACGATGAGCAGTTCTTC | CASSQDAGDDEQFF
TRBJ1-6 | TRBD1 | TRBV20-1 | many | 16 | TGCAGTGCTAGAGGAGATGCGACAGGGTTTAATTCACCCCTCCACTTT | CSARGDATGFNSPLHF
TRBJ2-3 | TRBD2 | TRBV9 | . | 14 | TGTGCCAGCAGCGTAGACGGGGGAGGGGATACGCAGTATTTT | CASSVDGGGDTQYF
TRBJ2-7 | TRBD1 | TRBV20-1 | few | 12 | TGCAGTGCTGACAGGGCCGCTTACGAGCAGTACTTC | CSADRAAYEQYF
TRBJ2-1 | TRBD2 | TRBV7-8 | many | 16 | TGTGCCAGCAGCTTAGGGGGACTAGCGGGGGGGCTTGAGCAGTTCTTC | CASSLGGLAGGLEQFF
TRBJ2-1 | . | TRBV5-1 | . | 15 | TGCGCCAGCAGCTTGATGTTACTCTCCTACAATGAGCAGTTCTTC | CASSLMLLSYNEQFF
TRBJ1-4 | . | TRBV4-1 | . | 16 | TGCGCCAGCAGCCAAGCCTTTGCAGGAACTAATGAAAAACTGTTTTTT | CASSQAFAGTNEKLFF
TRBJ2-1 | TRBD2 | TRBV24-1 | few | 15 | TGTGCCACCAGTGACACCGGGGGGACCTACAATGAGCAGTTCTTC | CATSDTGGTYNEQFF
TRBJ1-2 | . | TRBV2 | few | 13 | TGTGCCAGCAGTGGGTTCGGGACACCCTCCGTGGCCTTC | CASSGFGTPSVAF
TRBJ2-6 | . | TRBV7-3 | few | 17 | TGTGCCAGCAGCCCCCTTAGGTCGGCAAGTGGGGCCAACGTCCTGACTTTC | CASSPLRSASGANVLTF
TRBJ1-6 | . | TRBV4-1 | . | 15 | TGCGCCAGCAGCCAAGGAGGTCTGCCGGGTTCACCCCTCCACTTT | CASSQGGLPGSPLHF
TRBJ1-1 | . | TRBV11-2 | many | 14 | TGTGCCAGCAGCCTTAACAGGGCGAACACTGAAGCTTTCTTT | CASSLNRANTEAFF
TRBJ2-7 | . | TRBV12-3/TRBV12-4 | many | 11 | TGTGCCAGCAGTTTAGGGACCGAGCAGTACTTC | CASSLGTEQYF
TRBJ1-4 | . | TRBV30 | . | 14 | TGTGCCTGGAGTTTGGCTGGGGGCAATGAAAAACTGTTTTTT | CAWSLAGGNEKLFF
TRBJ2-4 | . | TRBV24-1 | . | 14 | TGTGCCACCAGTGATAGGTGGGACAAAAACATTCAGTACTTC | CATSDRWDKNIQYF
TRBJ1-6 | TRBD1 | TRBV20-1 | many | 16 | TGCAGTGCTCGGTTAAACGACAGGGGGGTTGAGTCACCCCTCCACTTT | CSARLNDRGVESPLHF
TRBJ2-3 | . | TRBV24-1 | . | 16 | TGTGCCACCAGTGATGGCCGGCAGGATGGGACCGATACGCAGTATTTT | CATSDGRQDGTDTQYF
TRBJ2-2 | . | TRBV20-1 | . | 14 | TGCAGTGCTAGACCCAGTAGGAACACCGGGGAGCTGTTTTTT | CSARPSRNTGELFF
TRBJ1-4 | . | TRBV20-1 | few | 13 | TGCAGTGCTAGAGATGGAATAAATGAAAAACTGTTTTTT | CSARDGINEKLFF
TRBJ2-5 | . | TRBV9 | . | 15 | TGTGCCAGCAGCGGGGGGGACTTCCTCCAAGAGACCCAGTACTTC | CASSGGDFLQETQYF
TRBJ2-3 | . | TRBV20-1 | many | 15 | TGCAGTGCTAGAGCTCGGTGGGAGGCCACAGATACGCAGTATTTT | CSARARWEATDTQYF